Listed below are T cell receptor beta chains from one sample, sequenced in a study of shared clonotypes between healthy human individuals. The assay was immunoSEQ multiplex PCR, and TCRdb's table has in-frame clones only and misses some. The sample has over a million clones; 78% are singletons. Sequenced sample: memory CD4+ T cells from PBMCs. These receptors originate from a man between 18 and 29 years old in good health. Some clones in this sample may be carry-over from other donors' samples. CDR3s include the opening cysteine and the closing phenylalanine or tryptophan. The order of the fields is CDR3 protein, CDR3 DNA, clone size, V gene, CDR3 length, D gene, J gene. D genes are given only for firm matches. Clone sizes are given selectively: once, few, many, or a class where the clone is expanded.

CDR3 protein: CASSSHGQGATEAFF
CDR3 DNA: TGTGCCAGCAGTTCCCACGGACAGGGGGCTACTGAAGCTTTCTTT
clone size: once
V gene: TRBV6-5
CDR3 length: 15
D gene: TRBD1
J gene: TRBJ1-1

CDR3 protein: CASSPSGAGYTF
CDR3 DNA: TGTGCCAGCAGTCCCAGTGGCGCTGGCTACACCTTC
clone size: -
V gene: TRBV28
CDR3 length: 12
D gene: -
J gene: TRBJ1-2

CDR3 protein: CASSQGGLKETQYF
CDR3 DNA: TGTGCCAGCAGCCAAGGGGGTTTAAAAGAGACCCAGTACTTC
clone size: -
V gene: TRBV9
CDR3 length: 14
D gene: -
J gene: TRBJ2-5

CDR3 protein: CASSSGAAGELFF
CDR3 DNA: TGTGCCAGCAGCTCAGGGGCGGCCGGGGAGCTGTTTTTT
clone size: -
V gene: TRBV7-9
CDR3 length: 13
D gene: -
J gene: TRBJ2-2

CDR3 protein: CASSFRTRVPYEQYF
CDR3 DNA: TGTGCCAGCAGTTTCCGAACTAGGGTCCCCTACGAGCAGTACTTC
clone size: -
V gene: TRBV28
CDR3 length: 15
D gene: -
J gene: TRBJ2-7

CDR3 protein: CAWSGGTAANTGELFF
CDR3 DNA: TGTGCCTGGAGTGGGGGGACCGCTGCGAACACCGGGGAGCTGTTTTTT
clone size: -
V gene: TRBV30
CDR3 length: 16
D gene: -
J gene: TRBJ2-2

CDR3 protein: CASTSETNKRQPQHF
CDR3 DNA: TGTGCCAGCACGTCCGAGACGAACAAAAGGCAGCCCCAGCATTTT
clone size: once
V gene: TRBV6-1
CDR3 length: 15
D gene: -
J gene: TRBJ1-5

CDR3 protein: CASSASWGRDADTQYF
CDR3 DNA: TGTGCCAGCAGCGCCTCTTGGGGGAGAGACGCAGATACGCAGTATTTT
clone size: once
V gene: TRBV11-2
CDR3 length: 16
D gene: -
J gene: TRBJ2-3

CDR3 protein: CASRKREAHNEQFF
CDR3 DNA: TGTGCCAGTAGGAAGCGGGAGGCCCACAATGAGCAGTTCTTC
clone size: -
V gene: TRBV19
CDR3 length: 14
D gene: TRBD2
J gene: TRBJ2-1

CDR3 protein: CASILDRGHPEQPQHF
CDR3 DNA: TGTGCCAGCATCCTGGACAGGGGACACCCCGAGCAGCCCCAGCATTTT
clone size: -
V gene: TRBV21-1
CDR3 length: 16
D gene: -
J gene: TRBJ1-5

CDR3 protein: CASVRTSGTYEQYF
CDR3 DNA: TGTGCTAGTGTGAGGACTAGCGGAACCTACGAGCAGTACTTC
clone size: -
V gene: TRBV12-5
CDR3 length: 14
D gene: TRBD2
J gene: TRBJ2-7

CDR3 protein: CASSEGVLREQYF
CDR3 DNA: TGTGCCAGCAGTGAAGGGGTTCTGCGGGAGCAGTACTTC
clone size: -
V gene: TRBV6-1
CDR3 length: 13
D gene: -
J gene: TRBJ2-7

CDR3 protein: CASKGVGVVETQYF
CDR3 DNA: TGTGCCAGCAAGGGGGTCGGGGTCGTGGAGACCCAGTACTTC
clone size: -
V gene: TRBV2
CDR3 length: 14
D gene: -
J gene: TRBJ2-5

CDR3 protein: CASSFPGQLSYEQYF
CDR3 DNA: TGTGCCAGCAGCTTCCCGGGACAACTCTCCTACGAGCAGTACTTC
clone size: once
V gene: TRBV11-2
CDR3 length: 15
D gene: -
J gene: TRBJ2-7